This T cell receptor beta chain was captured by sequencing in a study of blood T cell repertoires in COVID-19. Germline CDR1 reads MNHEY; CDR2 reads SVGAGI. Trimming took 5 bases from V and 5 from J, leaving 17 bases between them. The CDR3 totals 15 residues. Authors' data handling: Cell counts per sample came from amplifying reference gene primers. Profiling relied on immunoSEQ multiplex PCR, and the TCRdb table lists in-frame clones only, not all of them. Clonal size and the V and J genes are those of that table, whereas D and trimming came from the DNA. Seen here are 200,000 or so clones, approximately 80% observed once, and the top ten hold 6.9%.

The sample was peripheral blood. The chain has TRBV6-5 and TRBJ2-3; perhaps TRBD2 as D (6 bases). The clonotype originates from a human donor with acute or convalescent COVID-19. The donor label of this sample is uncertain. CDR3 nucleotides: TGTGCCAGCAGTAACCCCGGGGGTCTGGGAGATACGCAGTATTTT. Protein sequence: CASSNPGGLGDTQYF.